The text below deals with one T cell receptor beta chain. Its antigen remains unknown. The length of the CDR3 is 12 residues. V dropped 3 bases and J dropped 3 bases, with 8 bases sitting between them. From germline, CDR1 is GTSNPN and CDR2 SVGIG (reference sequence). This sample stems from a study of glioma-infiltrating T cells. Findings and caveats of the study: Very few CDR3 sequences were shared between tissue and blood. Tissue-blood divergence was below expectation in non-neoplastic patients, above in gliomas.

Using RNA template, CDR3s of TCR alpha and beta were amplified with iRepertoire arm-PCR. Tissue mRNA or PBMC total RNA, about 90-450 ng, went into one-step reverse transcription and amplification. TCRdb reanalysed the multiplex PCR reads using MiXCR and keeps one entry per CDR3 protein. Of about 3,900 distinct CDR3 sequences listed, roughly 28% are singletons. The clonotype comes from a human donor with low-grade glioma or glioblastoma, undergoing nonglioma brain surgery, or in good health (not recorded which). Sequencing input: glioma tissue, nonneoplastic brain tissue, or PBMCs (not recorded which). The genes are TRBV30 and TRBJ1-2; D is uncertain. The CDR3 DNA is TGTGCCTGGAGCTCGGAACACTATGGCTACACCTTC. Translating it yields CAWSSEHYGYTF.